A single sample gave rise to the 26 T cell receptor beta chains below, sequenced in a study of shared clonotypes between healthy human individuals. The repertoire was sequenced with immunoSEQ multiplex PCR; TCRdb's copy has only in-frame clones and lacks some. The sample consists of 450,000 to 500,000 clones, around 73% of them appearing once. Sequencing was carried out using PBMCs. The receptor set was obtained from a middle-aged woman in good health. Some clones in this sample may be carry-over from other donors' samples.

About this clone itself: The same CDR3 also results from other DNA sequences found in this sample. V gene TRBV5-1 combines with J gene TRBJ1-1; D is unresolved. V lost 1 base, J lost 4 bases, and 17 bases lay in between. Germline CDR1 is SGHRS and CDR2 is YFSETQ. This CDR3 region has 16 residues. In DNA, the CDR3 is TGCGCCAGCAGCTTGCGGAGCGATCGGGGTTTCACTGAAGCTTTCTTT. It encodes CASSLRSDRGFTEAFF.

The genes are TRBV27 and TRBJ2-2, with 7 bases identical to TRBD1. The V gene end was trimmed by 3 bases and the J gene end by 4 bases; junction bases not matched to a gene: 5. Per germline, CDR1 MNHEY and CDR2 SMNVEV (reference sequence). The CDR3 covers 15 residues. The CDR3 nucleotides read TGTGCCAGCAGTTTCGACAGGGTTATCACCGGGGAGCTGTTTTTT. It yields the protein CASSFDRVITGELFF.

This clone was observed once. This chain uses TRBV30 with TRBJ2-1, with D tentatively TRBD1 (6 bases). CDR1 is GTSNPN and CDR2 is SVGIG in the germline V gene (reference sequence). The CDR3 runs 14 residues. The V end was cut by 7 bases, the J end by 4 bases, with 17 bases between. The CDR3 sequence: CALLPDRPYNEQFF. Here the CDR3 DNA reads TGTGCCTTACTACCCGACAGGCCTTACAATGAGCAGTTCTTC.

The genes are TRBV7-2 and TRBJ2-1; D gene ambiguous. In germline, CDR1 is SGHTA, CDR2 FQGNSA. V was clipped by 3 bases and J by 1 base, with 7 bases between them. The CDR3 is 14 amino acids. The CDR3 DNA follows: TGTGCCAGCAGCTTTGGGTCTTCCTACAATGAGCAGTTCTTC. It encodes CASSFGSSYNEQFF. The whole variable domain, remainder taken from reference TRBV7-2 and TRBJ2-1, is GAGVSQSPSNKVTEKGKDVELRCDPISGHTALYWYRQSLGQGLEFLIYFQGNSAPDKSGLPSDRFSAERTGGSVSTLTIQRTQQEDSAVYLCASSFGSSYNEQFFGPGTRLTVL.

This clone came up once. The V call is TRBV30, the J call TRBJ1-3; the match to TRBD1 covers 7 bases. Germline CDR1 is GTSNPN and CDR2 is SVGIG (reference sequence). V gave up 5 bases and J gave up 8 bases; unmatched junction bases: 18. The CDR3 sequence is 16 residues long. The CDR3 nucleotides read TGTGCCTGGCGGGTTAGCCGGACAGGTCCTTTCGACACCATATATTTT. Its protein is CAWRVSRTGPFDTIYF. Using reference TRBV30 and TRBJ1-3 for the parts outside the CDR3, the full variable domain is SQTIHQWPATLVQPVGSPLSLECTVEGTSNPNLYWYRQAAGRGLQLLFYSVGIGQISSEVPQNLSASRPQDRQFILSSKKLLLSDSGFYLCAWRVSRTGPFDTIYFGEGSWLTVV.

A note on this clone: The same CDR3 can be traced to other DNA sequences in this sample. The chain is built from TRBV10-3 and TRBJ2-5; D is tentatively TRBD1 or TRBD2 (5 bases each). This CDR3 spans 12 amino acids. Germline V gene data show CDR1 as ENHRY and CDR2 as SYGVKD. V gave up 3 bases and J gave up 5 bases, with 7 bases separating them. CDR3 protein: CAISDREETQYF. In DNA, the CDR3 is TGTGCCATCAGTGACAGGGAGGAGACCCAGTACTTC.

Of note for this clone: The germline gene is not matched at one end of the junction; a read error may be the cause. CDR3 bases: TGTGCCAGCAGTTCCGCTAGCGTCAGTGTGCACTTC. Translation: CASSSASVSVHF. This rearrangement joins TRBV28 to TRBJ2-7; possible D gene TRBD2, 6 bases. Germline lookup yields CDR1 MDHEN and CDR2 SYDVKM. The CDR3 sequence is 12 residues long. The full variable domain, with the rest looked up from reference TRBV28 and TRBJ2-7, is DVKVTQSSRYLVKRTGEKVFLECVQDMDHENMFWYRQDPGLGLRLIYFSYDVKMKEKGDIPEGYSVSREKKERFSLILESASTNQTSMYLCASSSASVSVHFGPGTRLTVT.

V gene TRBV28 combines with J gene TRBJ2-6; tentative D call: TRBD2 (6 bases). From germline, CDR1 is MDHEN and CDR2 SYDVKM. Trimming cost V 5 bases and J 0 bases, with 20 bases left between them. This CDR3 region has 19 residues. CDR3 nucleotide sequence: TGTGCCAGCAGTCTGGGGGGTTTGGGCGATAACTCTGGGGCCAACGTCCTGACTTTC. It encodes CASSLGGLGDNSGANVLTF.

The chain carries TRBV5-4 and TRBJ1-5; tentatively, D is TRBD1 (5 bases). V gave up 4 bases and J gave up 3 bases, with 14 bases separating them. Germline lookup yields CDR1 SGHNT and CDR2 YYREEE (reference sequence). The CDR3 has 15 amino acids. CDR3 protein: CASSRTLGVNQPQHF. The CDR3 bases are TGTGCCAGCAGCCGTACACTAGGGGTCAATCAGCCCCAGCATTTT.

This clone was detected once. The chain joins TRBV5-1 to TRBJ2-7, with TRBD2 identical over 7 bases. The CDR3 is made up of 15 amino acids. V was clipped by 0 bases and J by 3 bases; unmatched bases: 6. Germline V gene lookup returns CDR1 SGHRS and CDR2 YFSETQ. As DNA, the CDR3 is TGCGCCAGCAGCTTGGGGACTAGTCTTGACTACGAGCAGTACTTC. It is translated as CASSLGTSLDYEQYF.

V and J are TRBV27 and TRBJ1-2; D is undetermined. The CDR3 totals 12 residues. Trimming took 7 bases from V and 4 from J, leaving 10 bases between them. The germline V gene encodes CDR1 MNHEY and CDR2 SMNVEV (reference sequence). For the CDR3, the DNA is TGTGCCAGCAAGACGGAGCCCTATGGCTACACCTTC. Encoded protein: CASKTEPYGYTF.

This clone showed up just once. V gene TRBV5-1 combines with J gene TRBJ2-1, with 7 nucleotides matching TRBD2. The junction had 10 bases not matched to a gene; V was cut back by 4 bases and J by 0 bases. CDR1 and CDR2 from the germline V gene are SGHRS and YFSETQ. This CDR3 spans 17 amino acids. The CDR3 here is CASSRTSDRSSYNEQFF. CDR3 bases: TGCGCCAGCAGCCGTACTAGCGATCGGAGCTCCTACAATGAGCAGTTCTTC.

The CDR3 region has the DNA TGTGCCAGCGCCCTAGGGAGGGCCTACGAGCAGTACTTC. It specifies CASALGRAYEQYF. The chain couples TRBV27 to TRBJ2-7, with 7 bases identical to TRBD2. The CDR3 spans 13 residues. With V trimmed by 8 bases and J by 2 bases, 6 bases remained unmatched. Germline V lookup: CDR1 MNHEY, CDR2 SMNVEV (reference sequence).

This clone was picked up one time. This chain links TRBV10-3 with TRBJ2-5, with 9 bases aligning to TRBD1. J gave up 5 bases and V 6 bases, and 7 bases lay outside the gene matches. The V gene's germline CDR1 is ENHRY and CDR2 SYGVKD. The CDR3 runs 14 residues. The CDR3 bases are TGTGCCATCAGACCGGGACAGGGTACGGAGACCCAGTACTTC. Amino acids: CAIRPGQGTETQYF.

The rearrangement links TRBV18 to TRBJ2-1, with 7 bases matching TRBD2. The J segment lost 5 bases and the V segment lost 4 bases, leaving 11 bases of the junction unmatched. This CDR3 region has 16 residues. Germline assignment: CDR1 KGHSH and CDR2 LQKENI. The CDR3 coding sequence is TGTGCCAGCTCACTGGGTCCGCTAGCGGCCAACAATGAGCAGTTCTTC. Translated, it gives CASSLGPLAANNEQFF.

On this clone itself: Additional DNA sequences in this sample encode the identical CDR3. The chain uses TRBV6-5 and TRBJ1-5; D call uncertain. The V gene lost 0 bases and the J gene lost 7 bases, with 7 bases spanning the gap. This CDR3 spans 13 amino acids. CDR1 MNHEY and CDR2 SVGAGI come from the germline V gene. This CDR3 reads CASSYSRNQPQHF. Here the CDR3 DNA reads TGTGCCAGCAGTTACTCGCGAAACCAGCCCCAGCATTTT.

A single count supports this clone. The chain combines TRBV7-9 with TRBJ2-7, with D uncertain. The CDR3 length is 16 residues. Germline V gene lookup returns CDR1 SEHNR and CDR2 FQNEAQ (reference sequence). Trimming left V 5 bases short and J 2 bases short, with 19 bases between. The CDR3 reads CASSPVVGLLTYEQYF. The CDR3 DNA reads TGTGCCAGCAGCCCGGTGGTGGGCCTACTCACCTACGAGCAGTACTTC. The full variable domain, completed using reference TRBV7-9 and TRBJ2-7, is DTGVSQNPRHKITKRGQNVTFRCDPISEHNRLYWYRQTLGQGPEFLTYFQNEAQLEKSRLLSDRFSAERPKGSFSTLEIQRTEQGDSAMYLCASSPVVGLLTYEQYFGPGTRLTVT.

The chain joins TRBV6-5 to TRBJ2-7; 8 bases fit TRBD1. The V gene end was trimmed by 0 bases and the J gene end by 3 bases; junction bases not matched to a gene: 1. The CDR3 covers 14 residues. Germline assignment: CDR1 MNHEY and CDR2 SVGAGI. The CDR3: CASSYSDRGYEQYF. In DNA form, the CDR3 reads TGTGCCAGCAGTTACTCCGACAGGGGCTACGAGCAGTACTTC.

The chain is built from TRBV7-3 and TRBJ1-5; D ambiguous. CDR3 length: 12 amino acids. Germline values: CDR1 SGHTA, CDR2 FQGTGA. Trimming pared 5 bases from V and 4 bases from J, leaving 6 bases between. CDR3 in DNA: TGTGCCAGCAGCGGCTCAAATCAGCCCCAGCATTTT. Translated, it gives CASSGSNQPQHF.

Here the CDR3 DNA reads TGTGCCAGCAGCTTCGGGGACTATGGCTACACCTTC. It codes for CASSFGDYGYTF. The chain carries TRBV7-8 and TRBJ1-2, with D unresolved. The CDR3 length is 12 residues. V was trimmed by 3 bases and J by 3 bases, leaving 5 bases between them. Germline V gives CDR1 SGHVS, CDR2 FQNEAQ.

There are a few counts of this clone. CDR3 sequence reads: CASSQGPSSSGANVLTF. Written as DNA, the CDR3 is TGTGCCAGCAGCCAAGGGCCCTCAAGCTCTGGGGCCAACGTCCTGACTTTC. The rearrangement uses TRBV4-2 and TRBJ2-6, with D unresolved. From germline, CDR1 is LGHNA and CDR2 YNFKEQ. The CDR3 has 17 amino acids. The V gene lost 1 base and the J gene lost 0 bases, with 10 bases spanning the gap.

Only a few counts were recorded for this clone. The chain joins TRBV10-3 to TRBJ2-7; 9 bases are shared with TRBD2. The V gene end was trimmed by 8 bases and the J gene end by 7 bases; junction bases not matched to a gene: 15. The germline V gene encodes CDR1 ENHRY and CDR2 SYGVKD. The CDR3 spans 15 residues. CDR3 sequence (DNA): TGTGCCATCCTCCGGTTCGCGGGAGGGCCCCAGGAGCAGTACTTC. Translated, it gives CAILRFAGGPQEQYF.

The V call is TRBV4-1, the J call TRBJ1-1; D possibly corresponds to TRBD1 (6 bases). Germline V CDR1 and CDR2: MGHRA, YSYEKL. Trimming removed 0 bases from V and 1 base from J, with 9 bases in between. The CDR3 loop spans 15 amino acids. This CDR3 reads CASSQETGKNTEAFF. DNA for the CDR3: TGCGCCAGCAGCCAAGAAACAGGGAAGAACACTGAAGCTTTCTTT.

V is TRBV5-1 and J is TRBJ2-5; D is tentatively TRBD1 or TRBD2 (6 bases each). Looked up from germline, CDR1 is SGHRS and CDR2 is YFSETQ. Trimming removed 4 bases from V and 5 bases from J, with 12 bases in between. This CDR3 contains 13 residues. The CDR3 sequence: CASSIQGGETQYF. CDR3 nucleotide sequence: TGCGCCAGCAGCATACAGGGAGGCGAGACCCAGTACTTC.

This rearrangement joins TRBV9 to TRBJ2-5; 7 nucleotides match TRBD2. CDR1 and CDR2 from the germline V gene are SGDLS and YYNGEE. Trimming removed 0 bases from V and 4 bases from J; junction bases left unmatched: 6. CDR3 length: 15 amino acids. This CDR3 is CASSVGPGRGETQYF. For the CDR3, the DNA is TGTGCCAGCAGCGTAGGCCCGGGGAGGGGAGAGACCCAGTACTTC.

The V call is TRBV5-1, the J call TRBJ2-7, with D unresolved. This CDR3 has 14 residues. V lost 0 bases and J 6 bases, leaving 13 bases between the germline ends. In germline, CDR1 is SGHRS, CDR2 YFSETQ. CDR3 in amino acids: CASSLVVGTGEQYF. CDR3 coding DNA: TGCGCCAGCAGCTTGGTAGTGGGAACCGGCGAGCAGTACTTC. The full variable domain, its missing parts supplied by reference TRBV5-1 and TRBJ2-7, is KAGVTQTPRYLIKTRGQQVTLSCSPISGHRSVSWYQQTPGQGLQFLFEYFSETQRNKGNFPGRFSGRQFSNSRSEMNVSTLELGDSALYLCASSLVVGTGEQYFGPGTRLTVT.